Below, one T cell receptor (beta chain) is given with its context. This clone's antigen is unknown. Base qualities are not provided; no much larger clone lies one nucleotide away. This entry comes from a study of blood T cell repertoires in COVID-19 (dated by TCRdb to about 2020). As for the study more broadly: The collaborator samples originated in the United States, Italy and Spain and spanned the acute and convalescent phases of COVID-19. The material from the prospective study consisted of cDNA or gDNA derived from T cells, B-cell-depleted T cells, or PBMCs. Subjects who had been exposed to COVID-19, were actively infected with it, or had recovered from it provided the deeply sampled blood TCRbeta repertoires that made up the dataset. The repertoires were made available in a free public database intended to serve as a resource for research on the immune response to SARS-CoV-2. The samples were drawn from two sources: the first 160 participants of the ongoing ImmuneRACE study, and fewer than 1,500 subjects contributed by 6 global collaborators. The sample metadata nearly always contained a de-identified subject ID, COVID-19 status, age in years and sex. Where available, HLA class I and class II types were obtained from metadata supplied by the sample provider rather than from assay-based typing. Points the paper makes about the study in general: The amount of clinical and demographic metadata varied by source and participant and was provided uncurated.

In the prospective study, participants were roughly 18 to 100 years old, resided in around 25 geographic areas of the United States, and were enrolled through a virtual design. In the prospective study, participants were assigned to cohorts based on the clinical history participants reported in a screening survey and a study questionnaire. Exposed participants had been in contact with someone with a PCR-confirmed or clinician-diagnosed COVID-19 case within 2 weeks of study entry. In the prospective study, whole blood, serum and a nasopharyngeal or oropharyngeal swab were collected from each participant by mobile phlebotomists. Prospective study participants could optionally give additional blood draws and questionnaires over an approximately two-month period. Before DNA extraction, blood samples from the prospective study were shipped at room temperature or frozen. The CDR3 has 14 amino acids, counting the end cysteine and phenylalanine. The kept DNA is CDR3 alone, 42 bases in frame from the first base. V lost 3 bases and J lost 5 bases; the stretch between them is 10 bases long. The germline V gene specifies MDHEN as CDR1 and SYDVKM as CDR2.

The immunoSEQ Assay, a bias-controlled multiplex PCR, was used to amplify TCRbeta CDR3 regions from genomic DNA. Processing in the source paper ran as follows. The number of nucleated cells in each sample was estimated from the amplification of reference gene primers within the assay. Sequence reads were collapsed and filtered to measure the absolute abundance of every unique TCRbeta CDR3 rearrangement. For each sample, productive Simpson clonality was calculated as the square root of Simpson's diversity index over productive rearrangements. Entries here come from immuneACCESS through TCRdb and include only in-frame sequences with V and J called. Some clones fail to appear in such tables; in the studies checked, an unresolved V gene covers under half of the shortfall, and the cause of the remainder is unknown. V, J and clone size reflect that table, while D and trimming were determined from the DNA. The sample table lists about 300,000 clones, nearly 90% of them with a count of one. 2.9% of the sample is held by the ten biggest clonotypes.

Rearrangement joined TRBV28 to TRBJ1-4; 5 matching bases give a weak D call of TRBD1. The material sequenced was PBMCs or T cells enriched from blood (not recorded which). The receptor was isolated from a woman aged 45-65 years who had been exposed to COVID-19. In nucleotides, the sequence is TGTGCCAGCAGTTTGATTGCAGGGAATGAAAAACTGTTTTTT. Translated, this is CASSLIAGNEKLFF.